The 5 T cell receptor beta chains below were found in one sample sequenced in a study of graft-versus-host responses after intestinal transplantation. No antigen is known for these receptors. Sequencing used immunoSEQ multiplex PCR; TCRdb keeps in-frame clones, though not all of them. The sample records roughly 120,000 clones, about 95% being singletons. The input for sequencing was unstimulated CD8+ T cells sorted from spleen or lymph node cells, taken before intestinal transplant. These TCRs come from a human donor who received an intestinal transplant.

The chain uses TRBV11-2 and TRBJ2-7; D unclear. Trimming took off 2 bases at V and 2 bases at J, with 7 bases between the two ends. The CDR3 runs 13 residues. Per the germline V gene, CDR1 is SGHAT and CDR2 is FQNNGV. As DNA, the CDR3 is TGTGCCAGCAGCTTAACCAGCACCTACGAGCAGTACTTC. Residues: CASSLTSTYEQYF.

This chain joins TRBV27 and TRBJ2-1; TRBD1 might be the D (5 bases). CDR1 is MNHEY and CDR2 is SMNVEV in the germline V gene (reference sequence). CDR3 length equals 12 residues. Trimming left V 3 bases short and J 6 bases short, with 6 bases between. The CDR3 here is CASSFRVNEQFF. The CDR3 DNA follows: TGTGCCAGCAGTTTCAGGGTCAATGAGCAGTTCTTC.

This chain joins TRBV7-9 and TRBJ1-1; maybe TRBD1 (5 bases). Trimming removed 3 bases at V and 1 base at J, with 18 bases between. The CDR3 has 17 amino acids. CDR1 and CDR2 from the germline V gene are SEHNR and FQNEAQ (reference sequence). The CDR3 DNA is TGTGCCAGCAGCTTTCCCGTCCCCACGACAGAGAACACTGAAGCTTTCTTT. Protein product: CASSFPVPTTENTEAFF.

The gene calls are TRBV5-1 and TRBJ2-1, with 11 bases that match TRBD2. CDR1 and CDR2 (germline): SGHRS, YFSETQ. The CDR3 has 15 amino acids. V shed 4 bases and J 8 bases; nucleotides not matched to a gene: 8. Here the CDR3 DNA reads TGCGCCAGCAGCCCAGTAGCGGGAGGGCCCGATGAGCAGTTCTTC. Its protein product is CASSPVAGGPDEQFF. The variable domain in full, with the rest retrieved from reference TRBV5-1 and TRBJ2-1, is KAGVTQTPRYLIKTRGQQVTLSCSPISGHRSVSWYQQTPGQGLQFLFEYFSETQRNKGNFPGRFSGRQFSNSRSEMNVSTLELGDSALYLCASSPVAGGPDEQFFGPGTRLTVL.

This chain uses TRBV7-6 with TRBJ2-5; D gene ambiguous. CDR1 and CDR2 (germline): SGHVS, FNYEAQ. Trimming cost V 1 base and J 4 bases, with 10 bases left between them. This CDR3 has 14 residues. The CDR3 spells CASSLEKGLETQYF. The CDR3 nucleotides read TGTGCCAGCAGCTTAGAGAAGGGTCTAGAGACCCAGTACTTC.